This TCR beta chain was observed in a study of T-cell memory formation after mild COVID-19. This clonotype was detected only a few times. Its antigen is not identified. Regarding the study as a whole: Confirmation was lacking for SARS-CoV-2 specificity of second-wave clones that peaked on day 37.

Each CDR3 protein is one row after TCRdb ran MiXCR on the 5' RACE reads. The top ten clones hold 27% of a sample with about 110,000 distinct CDR3 sequences, roughly 12% of them seen once. The CDR3 is 15 amino acids. Trimming took 0 bases from V and 3 from J, leaving 12 bases between them. Germline lookup yields CDR1 DFQATT and CDR2 SNEGSKA (reference sequence). The specimen was PBMCs or a T cell subset sorted from them (not recorded which). The chain couples TRBV20-1 to TRBJ2-1; D is possibly TRBD2 (5 bases). This sequence originates from an adult woman who had mild COVID-19 (a few samples of this study predate the infection). Cell type and time point are not known. The CDR3 spells CSARDESGSYNEQFF. The CDR3 nucleotides are TGCAGTGCTAGAGATGAGAGCGGAAGCTACAATGAGCAGTTCTTC.